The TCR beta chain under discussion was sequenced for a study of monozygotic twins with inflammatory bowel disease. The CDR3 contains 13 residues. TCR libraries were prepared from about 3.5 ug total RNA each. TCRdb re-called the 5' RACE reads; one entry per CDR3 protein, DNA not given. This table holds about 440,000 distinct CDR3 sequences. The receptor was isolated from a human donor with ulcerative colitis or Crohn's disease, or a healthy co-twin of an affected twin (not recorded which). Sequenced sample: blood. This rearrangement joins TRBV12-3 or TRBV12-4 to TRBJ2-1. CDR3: CASGLSSYNEQFF.